The clone carrying this T cell receptor beta chain was detected a few times. What it binds is not known. The CDR3 runs 13 residues. Germline V gene sequence: CDR1 MNHNS, CDR2 SASEGT. Trimming pared 2 bases from V and 9 bases from J, leaving 11 bases between. Expressed TCRB transcripts were sequenced because the entire RNA isolate underwent reverse transcription. Assay used: immunoSEQ multiplex PCR; TCRdb lists only in-frame clones, some missing. Among about 320,000 clones listed, approximately 14% were seen once. The sample is drawn from a study of beta chain features in type 1 diabetes. Study context: Over all samples combined, 90 million to 140 million sorted cells were examined. Points from the study as a whole: Researchers could not determine here whether HLA type influences TCRB rearrangement. Within patients, naive, central memory and Treg TCRB repertoires seemed more similar than within healthy donors. Patients with type 1 diabetes showed fewer VDJ junction insertions and more deletions.

Sequencing input: central memory CD4+ T cells from blood. The J gene is TRBJ1-5, the V gene TRBV6-1; D gene uncertain. The clonotype was recovered from a young man in good health. The CDR3 protein is CASSESAGGPQHF. The CDR3 bases are TGTGCCAGCAGTGAATCCGCGGGTGGGCCCCAGCATTTT.